This T cell receptor beta chain is drawn from a study of beta chain features in type 1 diabetes. Trimming removed 3 bases at V and 5 bases at J, with 7 bases between. Germline V CDR1 and CDR2: DFQATT, SNEGSKA (reference sequence). This CDR3 contains 11 residues. Worth noting for this clone: The target antigen is unknown.

The entirety of the isolated RNA underwent reverse transcription, so expressed TCRB transcripts were sequenced. About 3.57 million reads, on average, came from each naive, central memory and regulatory T cell sample. TCRdb keeps only in-frame clones here, not all; method: immunoSEQ multiplex PCR. Of around 240,000 clones listed, 68% are singletons. The authors sorted CD4+ naive, central memory, regulatory and stem cell-like memory cells via CD45RO/CCR7/CD25/CD127/CD95/CD27. Study findings and constraints: At VDJ recombination sites, type 1 diabetes patients had fewer insertions and more deleted nucleotides. For Type 1 diabetes patients, all four CD4+ subsets carried TCRB CDR3s that were moderately but significantly shorter.

The rearrangement links TRBV20-1 to TRBJ1-2; no reliable D call. The receptor was derived from a man aged 25-40 years in good health. The source material was naive CD4+ T cells from blood. The CDR3 protein is CSASAGYGYTF. The CDR3, as DNA: TGCAGTGCTAGCGCCGGATATGGCTACACCTTC.